This T cell receptor beta chain was recorded in a study of CD8 T cells in ankylosing spondylitis. This clonotype was seen ten or more times. Its antigen is not known. The CDR3 totals 15 residues. CDR1 ENHRY and CDR2 SYGVKD come from the germline V gene. V lost 0 bases and J lost 3, with 6 bases in between. TCRdb reprocessed the 5' RACE reads with MiXCR, giving one entry per CDR3 protein. The data show fewer than 200,000 distinct CDR3 sequences, 18% seen once. Overall study findings and caveats: Clones linked to the disease showed a CD8+ phenotype. They occurred at relatively low frequencies in peripheral blood. Ankylosing spondylitis blood appeared to carry a characteristic TCR beta motif of several highly homologous variants. Reported data indicate significant enrichment of disease-linked clones within matched ankylosing spondylitis synovial fluid. Several of the motif variants were reported before in synovial fluid and blood from reactive arthritis.

The rearrangement links TRBV10-3 to TRBJ2-6, with D unresolved. This receptor was identified in a male donor with ankylosing spondylitis or in good health (not recorded which). The sequencing sample was made of blood, either unsorted or a sorted T cell fraction (not recorded which). CDR3 sequence: CAISESGSGANVLTF. The DNA of the CDR3 is TGTGCCATCAGTGAGTCGGGCAGTGGGGCCAACGTCCTGACTTTC.